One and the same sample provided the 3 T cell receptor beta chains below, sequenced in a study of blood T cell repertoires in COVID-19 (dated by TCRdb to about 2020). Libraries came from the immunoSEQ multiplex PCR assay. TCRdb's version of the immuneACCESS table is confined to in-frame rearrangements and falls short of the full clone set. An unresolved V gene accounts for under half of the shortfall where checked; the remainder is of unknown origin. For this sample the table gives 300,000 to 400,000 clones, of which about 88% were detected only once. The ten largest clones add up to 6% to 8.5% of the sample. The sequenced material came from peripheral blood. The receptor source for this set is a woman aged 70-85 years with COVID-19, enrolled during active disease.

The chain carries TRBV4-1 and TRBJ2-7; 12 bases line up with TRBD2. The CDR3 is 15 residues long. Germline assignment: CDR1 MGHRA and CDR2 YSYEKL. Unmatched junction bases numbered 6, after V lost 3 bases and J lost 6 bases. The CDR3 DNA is TGCGCCAGCAGCCAGCTAGCGGGGGGGCTCGGCGAGCAGTACTTC. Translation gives CASSQLAGGLGEQYF.

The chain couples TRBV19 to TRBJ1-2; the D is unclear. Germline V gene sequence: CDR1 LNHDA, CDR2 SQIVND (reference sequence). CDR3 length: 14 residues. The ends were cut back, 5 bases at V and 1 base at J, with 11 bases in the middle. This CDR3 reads CASSPAGSNYGYTF. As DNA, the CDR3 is TGTGCCAGTAGTCCGGCCGGGAGTAACTATGGCTACACCTTC.

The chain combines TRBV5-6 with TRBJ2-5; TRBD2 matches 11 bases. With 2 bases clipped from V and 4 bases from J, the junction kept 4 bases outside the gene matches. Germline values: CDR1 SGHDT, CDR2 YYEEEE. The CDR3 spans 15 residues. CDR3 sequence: CASSFSGGEGETQYF. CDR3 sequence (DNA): TGTGCCAGCAGCTTTAGCGGGGGGGAAGGAGAGACCCAGTACTTC.